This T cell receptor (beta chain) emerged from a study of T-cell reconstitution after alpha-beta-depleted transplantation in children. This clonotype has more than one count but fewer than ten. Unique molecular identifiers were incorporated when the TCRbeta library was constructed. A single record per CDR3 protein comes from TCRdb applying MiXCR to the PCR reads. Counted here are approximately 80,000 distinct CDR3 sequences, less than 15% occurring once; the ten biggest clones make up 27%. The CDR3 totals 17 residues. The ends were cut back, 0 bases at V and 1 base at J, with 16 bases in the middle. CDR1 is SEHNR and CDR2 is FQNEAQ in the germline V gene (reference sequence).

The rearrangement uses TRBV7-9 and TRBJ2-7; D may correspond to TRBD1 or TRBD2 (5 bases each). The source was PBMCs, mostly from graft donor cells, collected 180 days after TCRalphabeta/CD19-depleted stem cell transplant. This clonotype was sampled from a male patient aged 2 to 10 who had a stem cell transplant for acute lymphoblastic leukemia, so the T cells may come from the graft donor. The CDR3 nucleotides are TGTGCCAGCAGCTTAGCCCAGCTGAGGGGAAGGTCCTACGAGCAGTACTTC. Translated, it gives CASSLAQLRGRSYEQYF.